These 29 T cell receptor beta chains came from one sample sequenced in a study of breast tumors, draining lymph nodes, adjacent tissues. Breast cancer patients provided tissue from their axillary draining lymph nodes. TCRdb redid the calling of the multiplex PCR reads with MiXCR, one entry per CDR3 protein. The data contain more than 200,000 distinct CDR3 sequences, roughly 30% of them singletons. The sequenced sample consisted of axillary lymph node tissue. Receptor source: a female donor with breast cancer. Some clones in this sample may be carry-over from other donors' samples.

This clonotype came up many times. The chain links TRBV9 to TRBJ2-5; 13 nucleotides align to TRBD2. CDR3 size: 16 residues. With V trimmed by 4 bases and J by 4 bases, 7 bases remained unmatched. In germline, CDR1 is SGDLS, CDR2 YYNGEE. CDR3 DNA sequence: TGTGCCAGCAGCTTTGGTGGACTAGCGGGAGTAGAGACCCAGTACTTC. Its translation is CASSFGGLAGVETQYF.

This clonotype was observed a few times. The rearrangement uses TRBV5-4 and TRBJ1-1; perhaps TRBD1 as D (5 bases). The CDR3 has 14 amino acids. The germline V gene has CDR1 SGHNT and CDR2 YYREEE (reference sequence). Deletions cut 3 bases from V and 1 base from J, with 10 bases between. Here the CDR3 DNA reads TGTGCCAGCAGCTACCGGGGGAAGAACACTGAAGCTTTCTTT. Its translation is CASSYRGKNTEAFF.

Many counts were recorded for this clonotype. The chain carries TRBV7-8 and TRBJ2-5, with D perhaps matching TRBD2 (5 bases). CDR3 size: 15 residues. CDR1 and CDR2 (germline): SGHVS, FQNEAQ. V gave up 1 base and J gave up 5 bases, with 14 bases separating them. CDR3 nucleotide sequence: TGTGCCAGCAGCTTAGGTCGAATACCGGGGGAGACCCAGTACTTC. Protein: CASSLGRIPGETQYF.

V gene TRBV7-3 combines with J gene TRBJ1-5, with D perhaps TRBD1 (5 bases). V lost 6 bases and J lost 9, with 18 bases in between. There are 14 residues in the CDR3. Germline V gene lookup returns CDR1 SGHTA and CDR2 FQGTGA. Here the CDR3 reads CASSVPPGYRPQHF. As DNA, the CDR3 is TGTGCCAGCAGTGTACCCCCAGGGTATCGGCCCCAGCATTTT. The full variable domain, its missing parts supplied by reference TRBV7-3 and TRBJ1-5, is GAGVSQTPSNKVTEKGKYVELRCDPISGHTALYWYRQSLGQGPEFLIYFQGTGAADDSGLPNDRFFAVRPEGSVSTLKIQRTERGDSAVYLCASSVPPGYRPQHFGDGTRLSIL.

This clonotype was recorded at least ten times. This rearrangement joins TRBV12-5 to TRBJ2-7; 7 positions match TRBD2. The CDR3 is 17 amino acids. Trimming took 5 bases from V and 0 from J; bases not matched to a gene: 13. Germline V CDR1 and CDR2: LGHNT, FRNRAP. CDR3 protein: CASGLWGRREYSYEQYF. The CDR3, as DNA: TGTGCTAGTGGTCTCTGGGGAAGGCGGGAGTACTCCTACGAGCAGTACTTC.

This clonotype has just a few counts. A much more abundant neighbour one base away suggests this may be a read error. This sequence joins TRBV9 and TRBJ2-1; the match to TRBD2 covers 12 bases. The CDR3 runs 15 residues. Looked up from germline, CDR1 is SGDLS and CDR2 is YYNGEE. The DNA for the CDR3 is TGTGCCAGCAGCGTAGCGACTAGCGGGAGAGAAGAGCCGTTCTTC. Translated: CASSVATSGREEPFF.

Of note for this clonotype: No conserved phenylalanine or tryptophan is present at the end of the CDR3, so a read error is the likely explanation. The V call is TRBV5-1, the J call TRBJ1-2, with 9 bases fitting TRBD1. Looked up from germline, CDR1 is SGHRS and CDR2 is YFSETQ. The CDR3 is made up of 15 amino acids. The V and J ends lost 4 bases and 4 bases, in that order; junction bases with no gene match: 8. The CDR3 DNA reads as TGCGCCAGCAGCCACAGGGACAGGGATACCTATGGCTACACCCTC. Residues: CASSHRDRDTYGYTL.

In this sample, this clonotype turned up a few times. The chain carries TRBV6-5 and TRBJ1-5, with D tentatively TRBD1 (5 bases). V gave up 5 bases and J gave up 6 bases, with 11 bases separating them. CDR3 length: 13 residues. CDR1 and CDR2 from the germline V gene are MNHEY and SVGAGI. The chain's CDR3 is CASSHQGGQPQHF. The DNA of the CDR3 is TGTGCCAGCAGTCACCAGGGCGGTCAGCCCCAGCATTTT.

In this sample, this clonotype turned up many times. This chain connects TRBV6-2 or TRBV6-3 to TRBJ2-5, with D perhaps TRBD2 (6 bases). CDR1 and CDR2 (germline): MNHEY, SVGEGT. The CDR3 is 14 residues long. V was cut by 2 bases and J by 2 bases, with 9 bases left in between. The CDR3 loop is CASSYTTRQETQYF. In DNA, the CDR3 is TGTGCCAGCAGTTACACGACTAGACAAGAGACCCAGTACTTC.

This clonotype was observed many times. The chain uses TRBV5-1 and TRBJ1-3, with a possible D match to TRBD1 (6 bases). The V end lost 1 base, the J end lost 0 bases, and 17 bases lay between the germline ends. Germline V gene data show CDR1 as SGHRS and CDR2 as YFSETQ. This CDR3 comprises 18 residues. The CDR3 reads CASSLIPQGPYSGNTIYF. The CDR3 DNA reads TGCGCCAGCAGCTTGATCCCTCAGGGGCCATACTCTGGAAACACCATATATTTT.

The V gene is TRBV6-5, the J gene TRBJ2-6; D gene ambiguous. From germline, CDR1 is MNHEY and CDR2 SVGAGI. The CDR3 consists of 14 residues. With 7 bases removed from V and 4 bases from J, the gap between germline ends came to 11 bases. DNA of the CDR3: TGTGCCAGCAAAGCCTCTACAGGGGCCAACGTCCTGACTTTC. This sequence encodes CASKASTGANVLTF.

V usage is TRBV29-1 and J usage is TRBJ2-3, with 10 positions matching TRBD2. Germline CDR1 is SQVTM and CDR2 is ANQGSEA. The trim removed 6 bases at V and 1 base at J, leaving 13 bases unmatched. The CDR3 length is 17 residues. The CDR3 DNA sequence: TGCAGCGTGAGCTTAGCGGGAGGCCTCGGGGGCACAGATACGCAGTATTTT. It yields the protein CSVSLAGGLGGTDTQYF.

The rearrangement uses TRBV6-5 and TRBJ2-1; TRBD1 is a possible D gene (6 bases). Germline values: CDR1 MNHEY, CDR2 SVGAGI. The CDR3 sequence is 11 residues long. The V gene lost 4 bases and the J gene lost 10 bases, with 8 bases spanning the gap. This CDR3 is CASSSDREQFF. The CDR3 nucleotides read TGTGCCAGCAGTTCCGACAGGGAGCAGTTCTTC.

This clonotype appeared many times. V is TRBV30 and J is TRBJ1-2; D gene uncertain. Trimming stripped 0 bases from V and 0 bases from J, with 8 bases between. The CDR3 totals 14 residues. Germline V CDR1 and CDR2: GTSNPN, SVGIG (reference sequence). The CDR3: CAWSVQSPNYGYTF. CDR3 nucleotide sequence: TGTGCCTGGAGTGTACAGTCCCCTAACTATGGCTACACCTTC.

The chain combines TRBV6-1 with TRBJ1-6; D is ambiguous. CDR3 length: 17 residues. The V end lost 0 bases, the J end lost 0 bases, and 9 bases lay between the germline ends. Germline values: CDR1 MNHNS, CDR2 SASEGT. CDR3 loop: CASSEAVGSSYNSPLHF. The CDR3 DNA follows: TGTGCCAGCAGTGAAGCTGTCGGGAGCTCCTATAATTCACCCCTCCACTTT.

In its sample, this clonotype was seen many times. V gene TRBV2 combines with J gene TRBJ1-3; D remains unclear. The CDR3 is 15 residues long. V was cut by 6 bases and J by 0 bases, with 12 bases left in between. Germline V lookup: CDR1 SNHLY, CDR2 FYNNEI. CDR3 coding DNA: TGTGCCAGCAGGGAGGAAGCCCTCTCTGGAAACACCATATATTTT. It yields the protein CASREEALSGNTIYF. Variable domain in full (rest from reference TRBV2 and TRBJ1-3): EPEVTQTPSHQVTQMGQEVILRCVPISNHLYFYWYRQILGQKVEFLVSFYNNEISEKSEIFDDQFSVERPDGSNFTLKIRSTKLEDSAMYFCASREEALSGNTIYFGEGSWLTVV.

Many counts were recorded for this clonotype. In DNA form, the CDR3 reads TGTGCCAGCAGCGACCGACAATTAGGAGGGACCGGGGAGCTGTTTTTT. Protein: CASSDRQLGGTGELFF. The V call is TRBV9, the J call TRBJ2-2; D perhaps matches TRBD2 (6 bases). The CDR3 spans 16 residues. The V gene lost 3 bases and the J gene lost 5 bases, with 17 bases spanning the gap. Per germline, CDR1 SGDLS and CDR2 YYNGEE.

Details on this clonotype: Its ends do not fully match the called genes, so a read error is possible. V and J are TRBV9 and TRBJ1-2; D unclear. CDR1 and CDR2 (germline): SGDLS, YYNGEE. This CDR3 is built from 13 residues. CDR3 sequence reads: CASSRRSNYGYPF. The CDR3 region has the DNA TGTGCCAGCAGCCGGAGGTCCAACTATGGCTACCCCTTC.

This CDR3 is CASSFGRTGGYEQYF. The CDR3 nucleotides read TGTGCCAGCAGTTTTGGCCGGACAGGGGGATACGAGCAGTACTTC. The chain links TRBV12-3 or TRBV12-4 to TRBJ2-7; TRBD1 matches 10 bases. The CDR3 totals 15 residues. Trimming removed 3 bases from V and 4 bases from J; junction bases left unmatched: 6.

This clonotype was seen a single time. The chain employs TRBV7-3 and TRBJ2-5; a possible D gene is TRBD2 (7 bases). In germline, CDR1 is SGHTA, CDR2 FQGTGA. The CDR3 is 16 residues long. V lost 2 bases and J lost 1, with 14 bases in between. Written as DNA, the CDR3 is TGTGCCAGCAGCTTAGGGGGGGCGCCGCTCCAAGAGACCCAGTACTTC. Encoded protein: CASSLGGAPLQETQYF.

The gene calls are TRBV2 and TRBJ1-2, with D perhaps TRBD1 (6 bases). The CDR3 extends over 12 amino acids. The ends were cut back, 6 bases at V and 6 bases at J, with 11 bases in the middle. Germline V gene data show CDR1 as SNHLY and CDR2 as FYNNEI. The CDR3 reads CASSVQGNGYTF. CDR3 nucleotide sequence: TGTGCCAGCAGCGTACAGGGAAATGGCTACACCTTC.

This clonotype has a count of ten or more. The chain couples TRBV20-1 to TRBJ2-7; 9 bases map to TRBD2. CDR3 length: 15 amino acids. Germline V CDR1 and CDR2: DFQATT, SNEGSKA (reference sequence). The J segment lost 4 bases and the V segment lost 3 bases, leaving 10 bases of the junction unmatched. This chain's CDR3 is CSASRLSGSRYEQYF. The CDR3, as DNA: TGCAGTGCTAGCCGCCTTAGCGGGAGTAGGTACGAGCAGTACTTC.

This clonotype was observed at least ten times. V gene TRBV9 combines with J gene TRBJ2-3; maybe TRBD2 (5 bases). Trimming removed 5 bases from V and 3 bases from J, with 13 bases in between. The germline CDR1 and CDR2 sequences are SGDLS and YYNGEE. CDR3 size: 14 residues. CDR3 sequence reads: CASRRLAGTDTQYF. The CDR3 nucleotides are TGTGCCAGCAGGCGGCTAGCCGGTACAGATACGCAGTATTTT. Full variable domain (outside the CDR3, taken from reference TRBV9 and TRBJ2-3): DSGVTQTPKHLITATGQRVTLRCSPRSGDLSVYWYQQSLDQGLQFLIQYYNGEERAKGNILERFSAQQFPDLHSELNLSSLELGDSALYFCASRRLAGTDTQYFGPGTRLTVL.

This clonotype was counted at least ten times. This chain links TRBV9 with TRBJ1-5, with TRBD1 matching over 7 bases. Trimming cost V 2 bases and J 3 bases; bases outside gene matches: 2. This CDR3 comprises 14 residues. The germline V gene has CDR1 SGDLS and CDR2 YYNGEE. DNA for the CDR3: TGTGCCAGCAGCGTCGGACAGGACAATCAGCCCCAGCATTTT. It encodes CASSVGQDNQPQHF.

Ten or more counts support this clonotype. The chain combines TRBV7-2 with TRBJ2-1, with TRBD2 matching over 12 bases. This CDR3 contains 16 residues. The V and J ends lost 5 bases and 3 bases, in that order; junction bases with no gene match: 5. Germline CDR1 and CDR2: SGHTA and FQGNSA. CDR3 in amino acids: CASSPRLAGDYNEQFF. As DNA, the CDR3 is TGTGCCAGCAGCCCTCGACTAGCGGGAGACTACAATGAGCAGTTCTTC.

The rearrangement links TRBV13 to TRBJ2-3, with D perhaps TRBD1 (5 bases). CDR3 size: 13 residues. Trimming stripped 2 bases from V and 4 bases from J, with 7 bases between. Germline loops: CDR1 PRHDT, CDR2 FYEKMQ (reference sequence). CDR3 loop: CASSLSGSDTQYF. CDR3 DNA sequence: TGTGCCAGCAGCTTATCAGGGTCAGATACGCAGTATTTT.

This clonotype was picked up many times. This chain uses TRBV6-5 with TRBJ2-2, with 8 bases matching TRBD2. Trimming removed 7 bases from V and 7 bases from J; junction bases left unmatched: 11. The CDR3 has 15 amino acids. Germline V gene sequence: CDR1 MNHEY, CDR2 SVGAGI. CDR3 coding DNA: TGTGCCAGCAAATCGGACAGCGGGAGTGGCGGGGAGCTGTTTTTT. It yields the protein CASKSDSGSGGELFF.

The table lists this clonotype with many counts. The genes are TRBV12-3 or TRBV12-4 and TRBJ2-7; 8 bases are shared with TRBD1. The CDR3 length is 15 residues. J gave up 2 bases and V 5 bases, and 8 bases lay outside the gene matches. CDR3 sequence (DNA): TGTGCCAGCAGTCACCTGGACAGGGCCACCTACGAGCAGTACTTC. Its translation: CASSHLDRATYEQYF.

This clonotype was seen many times. The chain links TRBV3-1 to TRBJ1-2; the D gene is possibly TRBD1 (5 bases). The germline V gene has CDR1 LGHDT and CDR2 YNNKEL (reference sequence). The CDR3 covers 12 residues. V was shortened by 3 bases and J by 8 bases, with 10 bases between the two germline ends. As DNA, the CDR3 is TGTGCCAGCAGCCAGGGGGTGGGAGGCTACACCTTC. Protein: CASSQGVGGYTF.